The rows below give T cell receptor beta chains drawn from one sample of a study of T cell changes during pregnancy in multiple sclerosis. The data were produced by immunoSEQ multiplex PCR, yet TCRdb's version contains in-frame clones alone and is incomplete. The sample carries about 41,000 clones, 80% to 90% recorded once. The material was CD4+ T cells from peripheral blood mononuclear cells, obtained in the first trimester of pregnancy. Source of these receptors: a female donor with multiple sclerosis, enrolled in a pregnancy study. Each CDR3 is given with its conserved first and last residue.

v_gene	j_gene	len	CDR3aa
TRBV7-9	TRBJ2-7	15	CASSLGPGVKNEQYF
TRBV19	TRBJ1-2	14	CASRWTGALYGYTF
TRBV7-9	TRBJ2-1	15	CASSFGASGNQEQFF
TRBV6-6	TRBJ2-5	16	CASSYRLAGGGETQYF
TRBV5-1	TRBJ2-3	13	CATQGRGGDTQYF
TRBV9	TRBJ2-1	18	CASSGGIAGAGGYNEQFF
TRBV28	TRBJ1-3	12	CASSFRGNTIYF
TRBV19	TRBJ2-7	14	CASTVSSGTYEQYF
TRBV14	TRBJ2-1	12	CASSSQGNEQFF
TRBV19	TRBJ2-7	13	CATSQGVGYEQYF
TRBV12-5	TRBJ1-4	15	CASGLDGTGLEKLFF
TRBV18	TRBJ2-1	15	CASSRARQGYNEQFF
TRBV4-3	TRBJ2-5	15	CASSLTSSARETQYF
TRBV7-2	TRBJ2-7	12	CASSREYRAQYF
TRBV9	TRBJ2-7	15	CASSLGLAGVYEQYF
TRBV9	TRBJ2-3	14	CASSVAGQTDTQYF
TRBV29-1	TRBJ2-7	14	CSVLLGTKNYEQYF
TRBV18	TRBJ2-7	15	CASSPISYTAYEQYF
TRBV27	TRBJ2-7	16	CASSLLSSSSGDEQYF
TRBV28	TRBJ2-7	14	CASNALAGVYEQYF
TRBV5-1	TRBJ2-3	14	CASSLVYNTDTQYF
TRBV29-1	TRBJ2-7	14	CSVVGPGVSYEQYF
TRBV4-3	TRBJ2-3	17	CASSQDRAGLVADTQYF
TRBV19	TRBJ2-1	16	CASSPVLAGIYNEQFF
TRBV7-9	TRBJ2-5	17	CASSARLAGEPRETQYF
TRBV5-6	TRBJ2-7	15	CASSFLGGLSYEQYF
TRBV5-7	TRBJ1-2	16	CASSLPTGPTNYGYTF
TRBV19	TRBJ2-3	16	CASSIRPLAVTDTQYF
TRBV5-4	TRBJ1-1	14	CASSLVTGNTEAFF
TRBV9	TRBJ1-5	14	CASSVGESNQPQHF